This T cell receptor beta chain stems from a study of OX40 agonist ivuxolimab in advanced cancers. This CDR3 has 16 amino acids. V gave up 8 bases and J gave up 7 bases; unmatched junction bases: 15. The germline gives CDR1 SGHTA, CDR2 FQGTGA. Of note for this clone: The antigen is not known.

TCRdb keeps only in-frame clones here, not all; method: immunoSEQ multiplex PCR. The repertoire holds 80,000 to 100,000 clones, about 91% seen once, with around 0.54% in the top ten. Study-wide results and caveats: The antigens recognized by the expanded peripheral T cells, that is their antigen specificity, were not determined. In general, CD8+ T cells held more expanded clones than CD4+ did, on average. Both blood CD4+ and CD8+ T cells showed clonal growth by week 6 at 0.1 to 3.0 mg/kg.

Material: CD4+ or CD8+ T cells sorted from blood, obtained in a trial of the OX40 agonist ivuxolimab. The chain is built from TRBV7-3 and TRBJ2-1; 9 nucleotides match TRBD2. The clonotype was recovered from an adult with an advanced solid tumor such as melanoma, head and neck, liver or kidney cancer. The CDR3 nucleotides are TGTGCCAGCTCACTTGGCGGGAGGGCCGGGGCGAATGAGCAGTTCTTC. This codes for CASSLGGRAGANEQFF.